This T cell receptor beta chain stems from a study of OX40 agonist ivuxolimab in advanced cancers. Whole-study results and caveats: Expanded clones belonging to CD8+ T cells outnumbered, on average, those of CD4+.

This CDR3 comprises 13 residues. Germline V CDR1 and CDR2: SEHNR, FQNEAQ (reference sequence). The V and J ends lost 3 bases and 8 bases, in that order; junction bases with no gene match: 5. Profiled with immunoSEQ multiplex PCR; TCRdb holds only in-frame clones, not every one. The sample holds roughly 69,000 clones; 91% are singletons and the top ten take roughly 1%. Concerning this clone itself: The antigen is unknown.

The clonotype comes from an adult with an advanced solid tumor such as melanoma, head and neck, liver or kidney cancer. The input for sequencing was CD4+ or CD8+ T cells sorted from blood, taken in a trial of the OX40 agonist ivuxolimab. The chain employs TRBV7-9 and TRBJ1-2, with TRBD1 matching over 8 bases. DNA of the CDR3: TGTGCCAGCAGCTTTTCGGACAGGGCCGGCTACACCTTC. It is translated as CASSFSDRAGYTF.